This T cell receptor beta chain was captured in a study of shared clonotypes between healthy human individuals (dated by TCRdb to the early 2020s). Study-wide context: The cohort comprised a couple of women and a few men aged 18 to 49 years. Libraries were prepared and TCR repertoires were sequenced by different laboratories using diverse techniques, in order to increase sequencing depth and limit assay-specific biases. Per donor, leukapheresis produced somewhere between about 0.94 and 9 billion PBMCs. To estimate repertoire size and how much clonotypes are shared between individuals, the study performed deep sequencing of blood TCR repertoires from a handful of healthy adults. For each donor, CD4 naive and CD4 memory were each given three plates, CD8 naive was given two plates, and CD8 memory was given one plate.

Using the deep immunoSEQ assay, TCR CDR3 regions were amplified from genomic DNA by multiplex PCR. For each cell subset, the extracted genomic DNA was distributed evenly across all wells of several immunoSEQ 96-well plates, and each plate served as one replicate. For sorted subsets, each replicate PCR was loaded with 150 to 250 ng genomic DNA, equivalent to about 30,000 T cell genomes. The purified libraries were quantified using a Qubit 3.0 fluorometer, sized with a Bioanalyzer 2100, and then quantified again using the KAPA Library Quantification kit. Each immunoSEQ 96-well plate was sequenced on its own single-read 150-cycle Illumina NextSeq 550 flow cell. Per the original workflow: Because only junctional sequences without quality scores were contained in the immunoSEQ output, filtering matching that applied to full-length reads could not be performed. To assign V/J genes and CDR3, sequences were annotated against IMGT germline references using PyIR, a Python wrapper for IgBLAST v1.9. Reads with weak V/J assignments (E-value above 1e-6), missing CDR3, stop codons, out-of-frame junctions, or ambiguous translated residues were removed. V3J clonotypes were defined by identical inferred V gene, J gene, and CDR3 amino acid sequence. To compute the percentage overlap between repertoires, the number of shared unique clonotypes was divided by the size of the smaller repertoire. RTK rarefaction, the Chao1 estimator, and Recon v2.1 estimates of unobserved clonotypes were used to assess repertoire richness. For all TCRbeta clonotypes obtained by the gDNA method from a few donors, generation probabilities were computed with OLGA. Here the immuneACCESS table is served through TCRdb, limited to in-frame sequences with V and J called. Missing clones are a known gap in these copies; in checked studies unresolved V genes cover under half, and the rest lacks a known reason. That table supplies the V and J calls and clone size; D and trimming were determined from the DNA. The sample table contains roughly 2,000,000 clones; only one count was recorded for roughly 95% of them. More than 0.95% of the sample is held by the ten biggest clonotypes.

CD8 naive samples were CD45RO-negative cells positively selected for CCR7, giving a CD45RA+CCR7+ population that excluded TemRA cells. Healthy HIV-negative adults with no recently reported acute infections or vaccinations were included as donors. Every donor was a Caucasian adult living in Nashville, Tennessee, USA. Blood was obtained by leukapheresis, after which PBMCs were separated by Ficoll-Histopaque density gradient centrifugation and cryopreserved in liquid nitrogen vapor phase. Analytical flow cytometry was used to check the purity and quantity of every magnetically sorted T cell population. From each sorted fraction, genomic DNA was isolated and quantified by UV absorbance on a Nanodrop 2000c. From the germline V gene (reference sequence), CDR1 is LNHDA and CDR2 is SQIVND. From its cysteine to its phenylalanine, the CDR3 spans 16 amino acids. Left in the record is the CDR3 DNA by itself, 48 bases read in frame from the first base. Trimming costs V 1 base and J 3 bases, and their ends lie 15 bases apart.

In the case of this clone: Its antigen remains unidentified. Per-base quality was not reported, and no clone a single base away is much larger than it.

Beyond this particular receptor, the publication reports: Larger estimated clonotype richness was generally found for naive subsets than for memory subsets. Because the study included only a small number of donors, the genetic and exposure-history diversity represented was limited. Even with the large sequencing depth, rarefaction of the sorted-subset datasets indicated that sequencing was incomplete. Based on pairwise subsampling, the degree of clonotype sharing among donors was expected to be affected by sequencing depth. Sampling was restricted to blood, and TCR repertoires in tissues likely differ from the TCR repertoires found in blood. Roughly 5.2% of naive CD4, roughly 3.5% of naive CD8, around 2.3% of memory CD4, and around 0.4% of memory CD8 clonotypes were shared across several donors. Clonotypes shared by all four sorted-subset donors showed higher generation probabilities than non-shared clonotypes.

Specimen: naive CD8+ T cells sorted from blood. The label giving this sample's cell subset or site can be read as: CD45RA+CCR7+. The sequence links TRBV19 to TRBJ1-2; the D gene identity is not certain. The receptor was derived from a man aged 18 to 30 in good health. The nucleotide sequence is given as TGTGCCAGTAGTATAGTGTTCGGGCAGCCTGACTATGGCTACACCTTC. Its protein is CASSIVFGQPDYGYTF.